A selection of T cell receptor beta chains follows, all from one sample in a study of early T cells in non-severe SARS-CoV-2 infection. MiXCR, run by TCRdb on the 5' RACE reads, gives a single entry per CDR3 protein. Of about 44,000 distinct CDR3 sequences detected, 5.5% to 7.5% appear once; the ten largest clones hold more than 20%. Sequenced here: whole blood, sampled at baseline. The receptors shown here come from an adult who was a healthcare worker with PCR-confirmed SARS-CoV-2 infection or an uninfected control (not recorded which). The CDR3 runs from the conserved cysteine through the conserved F or W. The D gene is left open where the match is weak. Clone size is stated in some rows and not others, as once, few, many or a class when expanded.

DNA	CDR3	size	D	V	J
TGTGCCAGCAGCGTCCGGGATACGCAGTATTTT	CASSVRDTQYF	many	-	TRBV7-8	TRBJ2-3
TGTGCCAGCAGCTTAGCCTCGAGACTAGCGGGATGGGAGTATTTT	CASSLASRLAGWEYF	many	TRBD2	TRBV7-9	TRBJ2-3
TGTGCCAGTAGTATCTCGGCGACTGAAGCTTTCTTT	CASSISATEAFF	-	-	TRBV19	TRBJ1-1
TGTGCCAGCAGTCGGACCGGGGATTTTGCCGGGGAGCTGTTTTTT	CASSRTGDFAGELFF	many	-	TRBV6-2/TRBV6-3	TRBJ2-2
TGTGCCAGCAGTTCCAAGAGAGAGACCCAGTACTTC	CASSSKRETQYF	-	-	TRBV12-3/TRBV12-4	TRBJ2-5
TGTGCCAGCAAACCCCAGGGGTTGAGCTCCCCCGAGCAGTACTTC	CASKPQGLSSPEQYF	many	-	TRBV6-2/TRBV6-3	TRBJ2-7
TGCGCCAGCAGCCAAGAGGGCAGGGGACATGAGCAGTTCTTC	CASSQEGRGHEQFF	many	-	TRBV4-3	TRBJ2-1
TGCAGTGCTAGAGGCCAACTAGCTAACTATGGCTACACCTTC	CSARGQLANYGYTF	-	-	TRBV20-1	TRBJ1-2
TGTGCCAGCAGCGGCTGGCCAGGAGGAAACTACGAGCAGTACTTC	CASSGWPGGNYEQYF	few	-	TRBV13	TRBJ2-7
TGTGCCAGCAGCTTTGACGGGTCTGGGGCCAACGTCCTGACTTTC	CASSFDGSGANVLTF	many	-	TRBV11-2	TRBJ2-6
TGTGCCAGCAGTTTACTCAAGGGAGGTAGCACAGATACGCAGTATTTT	CASSLLKGGSTDTQYF	few	-	TRBV12-3/TRBV12-4	TRBJ2-3
TGTGCCAGCAGTTACTCACCGAGACAGAGGCGGGAAGAGCAGTACTTC	CASSYSPRQRREEQYF	-	-	TRBV6-2/TRBV6-3	TRBJ2-7
TGTGCCAGCAGCCACTCACTAGCGGGGGGGGGAGATACGCAGTATTTT	CASSHSLAGGGDTQYF	-	TRBD2	TRBV3-1	TRBJ2-3
TGTGCCAGCAGGGATACAGGGGCGGATGGCTACACCTTC	CASRDTGADGYTF	-	TRBD1	TRBV6-1	TRBJ1-2
TGCAGCGCCAGGACAGGGGAAGGCACTGAAGCTTTCTTT	CSARTGEGTEAFF	medium-sized	TRBD1	TRBV29-1	TRBJ1-1
TGTGCCAGCAGCTATAAACCGGGACTAGTGAGCTTC	CASSYKPGLVSF	-	TRBD2	TRBV7-9	TRBJ2-5
TGTGCCAGCAGCTTCCTTGCGGACAGAATCTATGCGGATGGCTACACCTTC	CASSFLADRIYADGYTF	many	-	TRBV7-9	TRBJ1-2
TGTGCCAGTAGTATATCCTCAGGAAAACTGTTTTTT	CASSISSGKLFF	many	-	TRBV19	TRBJ1-4
TGTGCCAGCTCACCACCGCTATCGTCAGGGGGTATTAGGCATGGCTACACCTTC	CASSPPLSSGGIRHGYTF	few	TRBD1	TRBV18	TRBJ1-2
TGTGCCAGCAGCCCCCAGACAGGGCGGAACACTGAAGCTTTCTTT	CASSPQTGRNTEAFF	many	TRBD1	TRBV7-2	TRBJ1-1
TGTGCCAGCAGCAGACCCCCCCCAGTTAACGAGCAGTACTTC	CASSRPPPVNEQYF	-	-	TRBV7-9	TRBJ2-7
TGTGCCAGCAGCGTAGCCGGGAGGAGCACAGATACGCAGTATTTT	CASSVAGRSTDTQYF	-	TRBD2	TRBV9	TRBJ2-3
TGTGCCAGCAGGGAGGAACGAGGGAACACTGAAGCTTTCTTT	CASREERGNTEAFF	-	-	TRBV28	TRBJ1-1
TGCAGTGCTAGAGACCCCTTTGGGACAGGGTCGGCAGATACGCAGTATTTT	CSARDPFGTGSADTQYF	-	TRBD1	TRBV20-1	TRBJ2-3
TGTGCCAGCACCGGGGGACTAGGGATTGACAATGAGCAGTTCTTC	CASTGGLGIDNEQFF	many	TRBD2	TRBV2	TRBJ2-1
TGCAGTGCTATGAGCAGAGCTAACTATGGCTACACCTTC	CSAMSRANYGYTF	many	-	TRBV20-1	TRBJ1-2